Listed below are T cell receptor beta chains from one sample, sequenced in a study of blood T cell repertoires in COVID-19. Libraries were prepared by immunoSEQ multiplex PCR; TCRdb keeps only in-frame clonotypes and omits some of them. The table has under 200,000 clones, about nine tenths seen once. Sequencing input: peripheral blood. The receptors derive from a man aged 55-75 years with acute or convalescent COVID-19. Each CDR3 is given without its conserved first and last residue. Fields, in order: CDR3 length, V gene, CDR3 protein.

13	TRBV24-1	ATSAAQGSGAEAF
14	TRBV6-2/TRBV6-3	ASSYEQSYMNTEAF
16	TRBV10-3	AISSRGGLVATNEKLF
8	TRBV24-1	ATSDFKAF
13	TRBV5-1	ASSSAGTEIEKLF
12	TRBV5-6	ASSTTSGLETQY
13	TRBV6-2/TRBV6-3	ASSYRDRGREKLF
14	TRBV7-8	ASSSGGAFGNSPLH
12	TRBV6-6	ASSPSSYNSPLH
13	TRBV28	ASRGRGSYNSPLH
10	TRBV3-1/TRBV3-2	ASSPLGETQY
10	TRBV12-3/TRBV12-4	ASSLKGYGYT
10	TRBV19	ASSTLNYGYT
10	TRBV7-2	ASSPNSYEQY
10	TRBV6-5	ASTLPETPLH
12	TRBV11-2	ASSLASGGYEQY
13	TRBV25-1	ASSESAGGNSPLH
12	TRBV7-9	ASSVGQGGNEQF
10	TRBV6-5	ASIRLDTEAF
10	TRBV27	ASRDRDYEQY
10	TRBV19	ASTIGGIEAF
14	TRBV3-1/TRBV3-2	ASSQERGWGTTEAF
12	TRBV7-3	ASSLTRPAEEQY
12	TRBV6-4	ASSVDRGGGELF
11	TRBV7-6	ASSYRDTGELF
13	TRBV19	ASNMDTSGNQPQH
13	TRBV6-1	ASSEVVSGGEKLF
9	TRBV29-1	SVGTQETQY
15	TRBV24-1	ATSDPGLAGRQETQY
16	TRBV9	ASSSSLDLKGNPETQY
13	TRBV21-1	ASSKERAGAETQY
11	TRBV2	ASSENQGDGYT
13	TRBV2	ARAGGTAISYGYT
9	TRBV2	ASSAAYGYT
14	TRBV5-1	ASSSETGGWGDIQY
12	TRBV19	ASTPTGGTDTQY
16	TRBV3-1/TRBV3-2	ASSRTLDTFATNEKLF
13	TRBV5-6	ASSLLGQGSHEQY
14	TRBV5-1	ASSLGDRPSYNEQF
17	TRBV12-5	ASGLVLSVSGGNTDTQY
14	TRBV5-1	ASSLELAGGPDTQY
12	TRBV30	AWSVRSGLQPQH
11	TRBV7-2	ASSSQGEAEAF
14	TRBV29-1	SVVKAEPRSSYGYT
13	TRBV11-2	ASSSLSTGAEKLF
12	TRBV18	ASSPQGSGNTIY
10	TRBV24-1	ATSGVGNTIY
12	TRBV5-6	ASSLGGGGTEAF
11	TRBV5-4	ASSLSRNNEQF
13	TRBV10-3	AISVGTGDGETQY
11	TRBV24-1	ATRDRATGELF
9	TRBV20-1	SAPTRDTQY
13	TRBV5-4	ASSIRQGPNSPLH
14	TRBV27	ASRDSDRGPNQPQH
11	TRBV7-7	ASSPGNTGELF